The 9 T cell receptor beta chains reported below all come from one sample, sequenced in a study of T cell responses to AZD1222 COVID-19 vaccine. The protocol was immunoSEQ multiplex PCR, while the TCRdb copy is restricted to in-frame clones and leaves out a portion. The sample lists about 180,000 clones, about nine tenths occurring once. This specimen was peripheral blood, taken on day 0 of AZD1222 vaccination. These receptors all come from an adult in good health.

The V gene is TRBV28, the J gene TRBJ1-2, with D perhaps TRBD1 (5 bases). V lost 8 bases to trimming and J lost 2 bases, with 15 bases between them. CDR1 is MDHEN, CDR2 SYDVKM, per germline. This CDR3 spans 14 amino acids. The CDR3, as DNA: TGTGCCAGCCGAGGGGCTGGGCACAACTATGGCTACACCTTC. It encodes CASRGAGHNYGYTF.

This chain uses TRBV4-1 with TRBJ1-2; tentative D call: TRBD1 (5 bases). Germline loops: CDR1 MGHRA, CDR2 YSYEKL. CDR3 length equals 14 residues. V was pared by 3 bases and J by 4 bases, with 12 bases between. CDR3 coding DNA: TGCGCCAGCAGCCATCCTACGGGGGTCTATGGCTACACCTTC. This sequence encodes CASSHPTGVYGYTF.

The chain uses TRBV7-2 and TRBJ1-6; no firm D call. This CDR3 is built from 14 residues. V was shortened by 5 bases and J by 9 bases, with 14 bases between the two germline ends. Germline assignment: CDR1 SGHTA and CDR2 FQGNSA. CDR3: CASSEGWDSSPLHF. CDR3 coding DNA: TGTGCCAGCAGCGAGGGTTGGGATTCTTCACCCCTCCACTTT.

J is TRBJ2-7 and V is TRBV9, with D tentatively TRBD1 (6 bases). Germline CDR1 and CDR2: SGDLS and YYNGEE. The CDR3 totals 15 residues. V shed 4 bases and J shed 0 bases, with 14 bases lying between them. CDR3 in DNA: TGTGCCAGCAGCTTACATCAGGGGCCCTCCTACGAGCAGTACTTC. Translated, it gives CASSLHQGPSYEQYF.

The chain couples TRBV6-1 to TRBJ2-3; either TRBD1 or TRBD2 may fit D (6 bases each). Between the trimmed V and J ends, which lost 1 base and 2 bases, there was a span of 16 bases. Germline V lookup: CDR1 MNHNS, CDR2 SASEGT. CDR3 size: 17 residues. As DNA, the CDR3 is TGTGCCAGCAGTGAAGGGGGGGCCACCCATACCACAGATACGCAGTATTTT. Its protein product is CASSEGGATHTTDTQYF.

This clone has a single count. The chain links TRBV11-2 to TRBJ1-2; D gene unclear. This CDR3 spans 14 amino acids. Per germline, CDR1 SGHAT and CDR2 FQNNGV. Deletions cut 5 bases from V and 1 base from J, with 11 bases between. CDR3 region: CASSQARINYGYTF. CDR3 DNA: TGTGCCAGCAGCCAAGCCAGGATTAACTATGGCTACACCTTC.

The genes are TRBV19 and TRBJ2-3, with a possible D match to TRBD2 (7 bases). CDR1 is LNHDA, CDR2 SQIVND, per germline (reference sequence). V was shortened by 10 bases and J by 1 base, with 21 bases between the two germline ends. The CDR3 runs 16 residues. The CDR3 DNA reads TGTGCCACCAAACTGGGGGCCGCGGGGGGCACAGATACGCAGTATTTT. This encodes CATKLGAAGGTDTQYF.

The CDR3 here is CASSAYDRGPDYGYTF. The CDR3 nucleotides read TGTGCCAGCAGCGCATACGACAGGGGGCCCGACTATGGCTACACCTTC. The chain couples TRBV3-1 (or the pseudogene TRBV3-2) to TRBJ1-2, with TRBD1 identical over 10 bases. This CDR3 is built from 16 residues. Looked up from germline, CDR1 is LGHDT and CDR2 is YNNKEL (reference sequence). V shed 5 bases, J shed 3 bases, and the junction held 9 bases outside the gene matches.

V and J are TRBV11-3 and TRBJ1-1, with 8 bases identical to TRBD1. The trim removed 6 bases at V and 3 bases at J, leaving 6 bases unmatched. The CDR3 sequence is 14 residues long. From germline, CDR1 is SGHNT and CDR2 YENEEA. CDR3 nucleotides: TGTGCCAGCAGATCACAGGGGGAGTACACTGAAGCTTTCTTT. Translation: CASRSQGEYTEAFF.